This TCR beta chain was documented in a study of cytomegalovirus exposure and HLA in healthy donors. The data were produced by immunoSEQ multiplex PCR, yet TCRdb's version contains in-frame clones alone and is incomplete. The data show 170,000 or so clones, 84% seen once. The approximately 120-subject validation cohort, separate from the roughly 700-subject first cohort, included the donors. Points on this clone: Its cognate antigen is unknown.

After removal of 3 bases from V and 8 bases from J, the junction contained 13 bases not matched to a gene. CDR1 SGHTA and CDR2 FQGNSA come from the germline V gene. The CDR3 extends over 17 amino acids. Overall study findings and caveats: The study recorded over 150 TCR beta chains that were cytomegalovirus-associated. In a later analysis, first-cohort TCR clusters were found to tend to co-occur in the 90 to 150 validation repertoires. In vitro data verified a few CMV-associated chains as specific for CMV antigens.

The V call is TRBV7-2, the J call TRBJ2-2, with 9 bases identical to TRBD2. Sequencing used PBMCs. This TCR came from a woman under 30 in good health and CMV-seropositive. The CDR3 loop is CASSFSLAGRTRGELFF. CDR3 DNA: TGTGCCAGCAGCTTCTCCCTAGCGGGGCGCACCCGGGGGGAGCTGTTTTTT.